This T cell receptor beta chain was found in a study of cytomegalovirus exposure and HLA in healthy donors. Primers for the PCR totalled 60 Vbeta and 13 Jbeta. The table came from immunoSEQ multiplex PCR; TCRdb's copy has only in-frame clones and leaves some out. The sample has fewer than 250,000 clones, around 80% seen once. This clone was counted a few times. The antigen is not known. The study, taken as a whole, reports: In a later analysis, several top co-occurrence clusters appeared linked to parvovirus B19, influenza, CMV and Epstein-Barr virus. Roughly uniform sequencing depth across donors was assumed, possibly incorrectly. When analyzed later, a missense DCLRE1C variant was found to be linked to TCR beta V- and J-gene trimming.

Trimming shortened V by 0 bases and J by 8 bases, and 15 bases separated the two germline ends. Germline V gene sequence: CDR1 SGHDT, CDR2 YYEEEE. The CDR3 loop spans 14 amino acids. This TCR came from a girl aged 2-10 years in good health and CMV-seronegative. This sequence joins TRBV5-6 and TRBJ2-7, with a possible D match to TRBD2 (5 bases). The source material was PBMCs. The CDR3 protein is CASSLGAAAWKQYF. The DNA of the CDR3 is TGTGCCAGCAGCTTGGGAGCGGCCGCCTGGAAGCAGTACTTC.